The 27 T cell receptor beta chains in this list originate from one sample, sequenced in a study of Ad26.COV2.S vaccination and SARS-CoV-2 variants. Profiled with immunoSEQ multiplex PCR; TCRdb holds only in-frame clones, not every one. Of hundreds of thousands of clones in the sample, more than 85% are singletons; the top ten hold under 6%. Specified treatment: 19 received Ad26.COV2.S at low or high dose, single or two shots; 5 received placebo; per-sample allocation not given. The study sampled participants on day 63 after the first vaccine or placebo injection. The specimen comprised peripheral blood, sampled in a trial of Ad26.COV2.S vaccine versus placebo. The source of these receptors is a person between 18 and 65 years old who received the Ad26.COV2.S COVID-19 vaccine or a placebo.

This clone turned up a few times. The chain recombines TRBV11-2 with TRBJ2-4; D is uncertain. Germline V gives CDR1 SGHAT, CDR2 FQNNGV. The CDR3 extends over 11 amino acids. Trimming stripped 5 bases from V and 14 bases from J, with 13 bases between. The CDR3 reads CASSHAGEKYF. The CDR3 DNA follows: TGTGCCAGCAGCCACGCAGGCGAGAAGTACTTC. Looking up the rest from reference TRBV11-2 and TRBJ2-4 gives the full variable domain: EAGVAQSPRYKIIEKRQSVAFWCNPISGHATLYWYQQILGQGPKLLIQFQNNGVVDDSQLPKDRFSAERLKGVDSTLKIQPAKLEDSAVYLCASSHAGEKYFGAGTRLSVL.

The genes are TRBV18 and TRBJ2-7; 7 nucleotides line up with TRBD1. CDR3 length: 14 amino acids. V shed 5 bases, J shed 2 bases, and the junction held 6 bases outside the gene matches. CDR1 and CDR2 from the germline V gene are KGHSH and LQKENI. Here the CDR3 reads CASSRRQGAYEQYF. CDR3 nucleotides: TGTGCCAGCTCAAGGCGGCAGGGGGCCTACGAGCAGTACTTC.

CDR3: CASSFRGSVNEQFF. The CDR3 bases are TGTGCCAGCAGTTTTAGAGGGAGTGTAAATGAGCAGTTCTTC. V is TRBV28 and J is TRBJ2-1, with D perhaps matching TRBD2 (5 bases). The V gene's germline CDR1 is MDHEN and CDR2 SYDVKM. This CDR3 is 14 amino acids long. Trimming removed 3 bases at V and 7 bases at J, with 13 bases between.

This rearrangement joins TRBV2 to TRBJ1-1; D gene unclear. The CDR3 loop spans 13 amino acids. Germline CDR1 reads SNHLY; CDR2 reads FYNNEI. V lost 6 bases, J lost 1 base, and 9 bases lay in between. The CDR3 DNA follows: TGTGCCAGCAGCGCAAGTACGAACACTGAAGCTTTCTTT. As protein: CASSASTNTEAFF.

The V and J genes are TRBV12-3 or TRBV12-4 and TRBJ2-3; no firm D call. V lost 1 base to trimming and J lost 3 bases, with 5 bases between them. The CDR3 has 13 residues. The CDR3 sequence: CASSLVRTDTQYF. CDR3 nucleotide sequence: TGTGCCAGCAGTTTAGTGCGGACAGATACGCAGTATTTT.

The CDR3 region is CATSGPPREDTQYF. CDR3 nucleotides: TGTGCCACCAGTGGCCCCCCTAGGGAGGATACGCAGTATTTT. The J gene is TRBJ2-3, the V gene TRBV24-1, with D perhaps matching TRBD2 (5 bases). The CDR3 contains 14 residues. The germline V and J ends were trimmed by 5 bases and 6 bases, with 14 bases remaining between them. Per the germline V gene, CDR1 is KGHDR and CDR2 is SFDVKD.

This chain links TRBV7-9 with TRBJ2-7, with TRBD1 as a possible D gene (7 bases). The V end was cut by 5 bases, the J end by 7 bases, with 15 bases between. The CDR3 contains 13 residues. CDR1 SEHNR and CDR2 FQNEAQ come from the germline V gene (reference sequence). The CDR3 DNA sequence: TGTGCCAGCAGCCGGGCGCAGGGGGGAGAGCAGTACTTC. It yields the protein CASSRAQGGEQYF.

V gene TRBV2 combines with J gene TRBJ2-5; D tentatively fits TRBD1 or TRBD2 (5 bases each). V was trimmed by 1 base and J by 5 bases, leaving 14 bases between them. This CDR3 spans 15 amino acids. Germline CDR1 SNHLY, CDR2 FYNNEI. CDR3 coding DNA: TGTGCCAGCAGTGAAGAGGGCTACGGGGCGGAGACCCAGTACTTC. This codes for CASSEEGYGAETQYF.

The chain recombines TRBV27 with TRBJ2-1; TRBD2 matches 10 bases. Germline trimming cut 8 bases from V and 4 bases from J; bases unmatched to any gene: 14. This CDR3 contains 17 residues. Germline loops: CDR1 MNHEY, CDR2 SMNVEV (reference sequence). DNA of the CDR3: TGTGCCAGCCATCCACTAGCGGGAAAGGGGGTTTACAATGAGCAGTTCTTC. Its protein product is CASHPLAGKGVYNEQFF.

This sequence joins TRBV7-9 and TRBJ1-1, with no clear D. The CDR3 contains 14 residues. The V gene's germline CDR1 is SEHNR and CDR2 FQNEAQ (reference sequence). The V end was cut by 5 bases, the J end by 2 bases, with 12 bases between. The chain's CDR3 is CASSRGSLNTEAFF. CDR3 sequence (DNA): TGTGCCAGCAGCCGCGGGTCCCTCAACACTGAAGCTTTCTTT.

This clone was observed a single time. The chain is built from TRBV4-1 and TRBJ2-5; 8 bases match TRBD2. The CDR3 has 15 amino acids. V gave up 3 bases and J gave up 5 bases; unmatched junction bases: 8. Germline CDR1 is MGHRA and CDR2 is YSYEKL. CDR3 sequence reads: CASSQLAGNGETQYF. DNA for the CDR3: TGCGCCAGCAGCCAGTTAGCGGGAAATGGGGAGACCCAGTACTTC.

V gene TRBV6-2 or TRBV6-3 combines with J gene TRBJ2-7; possibly TRBD1 or TRBD2 for D (6 bases each). V was cut by 0 bases and J by 3 bases, with 9 bases left in between. CDR1 and CDR2 (germline): MNHEY, SVGEGT. The CDR3 has 14 amino acids. Written as DNA, the CDR3 is TGTGCCAGCAGTTACTCACGGGGGCTCTACGAGCAGTACTTC. Protein product: CASSYSRGLYEQYF.

The V gene is TRBV10-1, the J gene TRBJ2-3; D might be TRBD2 (6 bases). V shed 10 bases and J shed 2 bases, with 16 bases lying between them. The CDR3 extends over 14 amino acids. Germline V gene data show CDR1 as WNHNN and CDR2 as SYGVQD (reference sequence). CDR3 loop: CATLLAPHTDTQYF. The CDR3 DNA is TGCGCCACCCTCCTAGCGCCACACACAGATACGCAGTATTTT.

The chain recombines TRBV5-1 with TRBJ2-2; D uncertain. This CDR3 has 14 amino acids. The V and J ends lost 2 bases and 1 base respectively, with 6 bases between them. In germline, CDR1 is SGHRS, CDR2 YFSETQ. CDR3 nucleotide sequence: TGCGCCAGCAGCTTTGACGTGAACACCGGGGAGCTGTTTTTT. Translated, it gives CASSFDVNTGELFF.

This rearrangement joins TRBV11-2 to TRBJ1-1; TRBD1 is a possible D gene (6 bases). This CDR3 is 15 amino acids long. V was cut by 5 bases and J by 6 bases, with 19 bases left in between. Germline-derived CDR1 and CDR2 are SGHAT and FQNNGV. In DNA, the CDR3 is TGTGCCAGCAGCATGGACAGTCAGGGCGCCTCTGAAGCTTTCTTT. Its translation is CASSMDSQGASEAFF.

A few counts support this clone. CDR3: CASSETGVDTGELFF. The CDR3 DNA reads as TGCGCCAGCAGCGAGACAGGGGTGGACACCGGGGAGCTGTTTTTT. This rearrangement joins TRBV5-1 to TRBJ2-2; TRBD1 matches 8 bases. V shed 4 bases, J shed 3 bases, and the junction held 5 bases outside the gene matches. CDR1 and CDR2 from the germline V gene are SGHRS and YFSETQ. The CDR3 loop spans 15 amino acids.

This chain links TRBV28 with TRBJ2-5; 7 bases agree with TRBD1. Germline CDR1 MDHEN, CDR2 SYDVKM. The CDR3 has 14 amino acids. Trimming took 5 bases from V and 5 from J; bases not matched to a gene: 8. This chain's CDR3 is CASSRQGWEETQYF. CDR3 coding DNA: TGTGCCAGCAGTCGACAGGGCTGGGAGGAGACCCAGTACTTC.

The J gene is TRBJ1-1, the V gene TRBV28; D perhaps matches TRBD1 (6 bases). Trimming removed 6 bases at V and 10 bases at J, with 18 bases between. The CDR3 has 13 residues. Germline V gives CDR1 MDHEN, CDR2 SYDVKM. The CDR3 DNA follows: TGTGCCAGCAGGGGACAAGCGGGCATGTCAGCTTTCTTT. It translates to CASRGQAGMSAFF.

The chain employs TRBV6-2 or TRBV6-3 and TRBJ2-2; 7 bases fit TRBD2. The CDR3 sequence is 17 residues long. V lost 0 bases and J lost 3; bases outside the gene matches: 7. CDR1 and CDR2 from the germline V gene are MNHEY and SVGEGT. The chain's CDR3 is CASSYSVGRGYTGELFF. In nucleotides, the CDR3 is TGTGCCAGCAGTTACTCAGTTGGGAGGGGTTACACCGGGGAGCTGTTTTTT.

The V gene is TRBV4-1, the J gene TRBJ2-7; 9 bases map to TRBD2. Germline values: CDR1 MGHRA, CDR2 YSYEKL. V shed 2 bases and J 2 bases; nucleotides not matched to a gene: 4. The CDR3 has 15 amino acids. This chain's CDR3 is CASSQPQRGAYEQYF. The CDR3, as DNA: TGCGCCAGCAGCCAACCGCAGCGGGGGGCCTACGAGCAGTACTTC.

The chain joins TRBV19 to TRBJ1-6; D possibly corresponds to TRBD1 (6 bases). Trimming cost V 6 bases and J 6 bases, with 12 bases left between them. CDR3 length: 14 amino acids. Germline CDR1 is LNHDA and CDR2 is SQIVND (reference sequence). The CDR3 loop reads CASRVTGSNSPLHF. The DNA for the CDR3 is TGTGCCAGTAGAGTGACAGGTTCTAATTCACCCCTCCACTTT.

The chain joins TRBV4-1 to TRBJ2-5; D unclear. Germline CDR1 and CDR2: MGHRA and YSYEKL. CDR3 size: 14 residues. V lost 1 base to trimming and J lost 5 bases, with 11 bases between them. CDR3 protein: CASSQVGSRETQYF. Here the CDR3 DNA reads TGCGCCAGCAGCCAAGTGGGTAGCAGGGAGACCCAGTACTTC.

The V and J genes are TRBV18 and TRBJ2-1, with TRBD1 matching over 7 bases. The germline gives CDR1 KGHSH, CDR2 LQKENI. J was trimmed by 4 bases and V by 1 base; bases with no gene match: 7. This CDR3 has 16 amino acids. The CDR3 protein is CASSPQLDRTYNEQFF. The CDR3 region has the DNA TGTGCCAGCTCACCACAATTGGACAGGACGTACAATGAGCAGTTCTTC.

This clone was detected once. This sequence joins TRBV19 and TRBJ2-7, with D perhaps TRBD1 (5 bases). The CDR3 sequence is 15 residues long. Germline values: CDR1 LNHDA, CDR2 SQIVND (reference sequence). V was shortened by 3 bases and J by 3 bases, with 15 bases between the two germline ends. CDR3 nucleotide sequence: TGTGCCAGTAGTATTGGTCAGGGTAAGATCTACGAGCAGTACTTC. It yields the protein CASSIGQGKIYEQYF. Using reference TRBV19 and TRBJ2-7 for the parts outside the CDR3, the full variable domain is DGGITQSPKYLFRKEGQNVTLSCEQNLNHDAMYWYRQDPGQGLRLIYYSQIVNDFQKGDIAEGYSVSREKKESFPLTVTSAQKNPTAFYLCASSIGQGKIYEQYFGPGTRLTVT.

The V gene is TRBV19, the J gene TRBJ2-2, with TRBD1 identical over 7 bases. Germline CDR1 and CDR2: LNHDA and SQIVND (reference sequence). Losses at the gene ends were 5 bases for V and 3 bases for J; bases not matched to a gene: 12. CDR3 size: 17 residues. The CDR3 DNA follows: TGTGCCAGTAGTTTCCGACCCGACAGGGTCGACACCGGGGAGCTGTTTTTT. It is translated as CASSFRPDRVDTGELFF.

The V call is TRBV27, the J call TRBJ2-7; weak D call: TRBD2 (5 bases). The CDR3 runs 15 residues. Trimming pared 5 bases from V and 2 bases from J, leaving 16 bases between. Germline values: CDR1 MNHEY, CDR2 SMNVEV (reference sequence). The CDR3 loop is CASSPSLGEPYEQYF. The DNA for the CDR3 is TGTGCCAGCAGTCCCTCGTTGGGAGAACCCTACGAGCAGTACTTC.

V is TRBV28 and J is TRBJ2-1; 7 nucleotides agree with TRBD2. This CDR3 spans 15 amino acids. The germline V gene has CDR1 MDHEN and CDR2 SYDVKM. V shed 5 bases, J shed 5 bases, and the junction held 9 bases outside the gene matches. This CDR3 reads CASSTSGRDHNEQFF. In nucleotides, the CDR3 is TGTGCCAGCAGTACGTCAGGGAGGGACCACAATGAGCAGTTCTTC.